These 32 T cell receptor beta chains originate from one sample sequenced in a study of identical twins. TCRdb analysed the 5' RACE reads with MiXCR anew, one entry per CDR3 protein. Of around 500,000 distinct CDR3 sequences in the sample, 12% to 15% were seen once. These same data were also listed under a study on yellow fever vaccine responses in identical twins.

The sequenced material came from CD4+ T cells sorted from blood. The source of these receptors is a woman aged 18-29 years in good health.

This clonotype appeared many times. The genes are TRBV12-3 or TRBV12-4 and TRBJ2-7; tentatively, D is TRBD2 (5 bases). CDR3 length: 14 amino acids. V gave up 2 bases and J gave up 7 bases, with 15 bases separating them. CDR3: CASSLSGPPGEQYF. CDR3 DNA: TGTGCCAGCAGTTTAAGCGGCCCTCCTGGGGAGCAGTACTTC.

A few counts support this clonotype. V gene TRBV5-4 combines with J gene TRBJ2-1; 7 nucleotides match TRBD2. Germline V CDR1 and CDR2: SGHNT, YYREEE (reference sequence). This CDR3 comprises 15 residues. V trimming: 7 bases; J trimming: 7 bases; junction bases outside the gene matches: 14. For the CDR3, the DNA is TGTGCCAGCGAAAGGGGCGGGAGCTCCGGTAATGAGCAGTTCTTC. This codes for CASERGGSSGNEQFF.

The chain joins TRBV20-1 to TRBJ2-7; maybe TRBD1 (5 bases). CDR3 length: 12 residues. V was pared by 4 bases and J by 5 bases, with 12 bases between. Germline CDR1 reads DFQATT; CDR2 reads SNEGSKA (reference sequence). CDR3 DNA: TGCAGTGCTACCAGGGAAAGCCACGAGCAGTACTTC. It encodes CSATRESHEQYF.

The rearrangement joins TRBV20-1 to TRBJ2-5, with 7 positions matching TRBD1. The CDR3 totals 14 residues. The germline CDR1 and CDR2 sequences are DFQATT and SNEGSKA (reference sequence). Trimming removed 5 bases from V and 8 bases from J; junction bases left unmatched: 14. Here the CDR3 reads CSAPSTGNMGTQYF. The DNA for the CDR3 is TGCAGTGCTCCTTCGACAGGGAATATGGGAACCCAGTACTTC.

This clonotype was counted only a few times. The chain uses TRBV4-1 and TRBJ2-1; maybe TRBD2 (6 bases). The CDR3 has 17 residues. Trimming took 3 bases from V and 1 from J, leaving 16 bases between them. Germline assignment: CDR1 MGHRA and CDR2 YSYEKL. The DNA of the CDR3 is TGCGCCAGCAGCCACTTTACGGGTGGGACTTCCTACAATGAGCAGTTCTTC. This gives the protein CASSHFTGGTSYNEQFF.

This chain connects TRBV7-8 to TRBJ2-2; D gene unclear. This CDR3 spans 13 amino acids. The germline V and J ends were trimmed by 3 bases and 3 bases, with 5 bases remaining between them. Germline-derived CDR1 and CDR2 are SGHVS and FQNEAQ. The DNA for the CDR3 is TGTGCCAGCAGCTTTGACTACACCGGGGAGCTGTTTTTT. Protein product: CASSFDYTGELFF. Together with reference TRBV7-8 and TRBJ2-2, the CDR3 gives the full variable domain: GAGVSQSPRYKVAKRGQDVALRCDPISGHVSLFWYQQALGQGPEFLTYFQNEAQLDKSGLPSDRFFAERPEGSVSTLKIQRTQQEDSAVYLCASSFDYTGELFFGEGSRLTVL.

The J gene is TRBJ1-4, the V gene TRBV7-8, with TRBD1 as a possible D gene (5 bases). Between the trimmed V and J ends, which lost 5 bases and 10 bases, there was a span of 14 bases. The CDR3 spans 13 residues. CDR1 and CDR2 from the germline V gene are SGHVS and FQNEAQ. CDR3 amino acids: CASSPGPLLKLFF. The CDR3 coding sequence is TGTGCCAGCAGCCCGGGACCCCTTTTAAAACTGTTTTTT.

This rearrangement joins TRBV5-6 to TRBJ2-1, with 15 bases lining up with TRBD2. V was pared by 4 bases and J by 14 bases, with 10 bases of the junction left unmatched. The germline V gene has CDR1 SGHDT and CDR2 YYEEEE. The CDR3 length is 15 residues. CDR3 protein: CASSPGTSGGKPEFF. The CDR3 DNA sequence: TGTGCCAGCAGCCCCGGGACTAGCGGGGGGAAACCCGAGTTCTTC.

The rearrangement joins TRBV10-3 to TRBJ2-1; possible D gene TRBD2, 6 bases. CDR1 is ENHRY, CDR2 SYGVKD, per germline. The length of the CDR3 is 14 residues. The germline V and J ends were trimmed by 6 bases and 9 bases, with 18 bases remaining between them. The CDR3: CAIRKKDPRGEQFF. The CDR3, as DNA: TGTGCCATCAGAAAGAAGGACCCGCGGGGTGAGCAGTTCTTC.

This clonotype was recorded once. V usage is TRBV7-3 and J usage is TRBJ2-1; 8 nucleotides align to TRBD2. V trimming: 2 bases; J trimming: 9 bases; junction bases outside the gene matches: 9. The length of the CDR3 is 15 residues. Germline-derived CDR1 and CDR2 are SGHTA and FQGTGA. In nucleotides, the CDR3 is TGTGCCAGCAGCTTAGGCGGGGCGGGGGGTGGTGAGCAGTTCTTC. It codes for CASSLGGAGGGEQFF.

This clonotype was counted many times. The CDR3 loop reads CATSDSVEQRNTGELFF. The CDR3 coding sequence is TGTGCCACCAGTGATTCCGTAGAACAGAGAAACACCGGGGAGCTGTTTTTT. The genes are TRBV24-1 and TRBJ2-2; no definite D call. V was trimmed by 2 bases and J by 2 bases, leaving 14 bases between them. The CDR3 loop spans 17 amino acids. CDR1 and CDR2 from the germline V gene are KGHDR and SFDVKD.

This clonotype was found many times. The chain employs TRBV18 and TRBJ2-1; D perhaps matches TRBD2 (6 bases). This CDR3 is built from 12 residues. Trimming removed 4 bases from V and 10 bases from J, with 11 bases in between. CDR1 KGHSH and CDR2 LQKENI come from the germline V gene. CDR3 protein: CASSREAGEQFF. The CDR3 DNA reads TGTGCCAGCTCACGGGAGGCTGGCGAGCAGTTCTTC.

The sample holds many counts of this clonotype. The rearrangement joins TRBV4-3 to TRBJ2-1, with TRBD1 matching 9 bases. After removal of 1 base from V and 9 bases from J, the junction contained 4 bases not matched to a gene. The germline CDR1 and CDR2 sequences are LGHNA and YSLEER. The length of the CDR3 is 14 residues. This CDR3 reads CASSQADRGFEQFF. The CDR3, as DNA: TGCGCCAGCAGCCAAGCGGACAGGGGTTTTGAGCAGTTCTTC.

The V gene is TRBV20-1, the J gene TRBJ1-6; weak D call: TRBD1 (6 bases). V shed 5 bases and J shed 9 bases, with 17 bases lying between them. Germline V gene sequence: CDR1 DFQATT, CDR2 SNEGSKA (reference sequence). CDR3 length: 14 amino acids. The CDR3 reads CSARHTGRGSPLHF. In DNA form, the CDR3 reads TGCAGTGCTCGCCACACAGGGAGGGGTTCACCCCTCCACTTT.

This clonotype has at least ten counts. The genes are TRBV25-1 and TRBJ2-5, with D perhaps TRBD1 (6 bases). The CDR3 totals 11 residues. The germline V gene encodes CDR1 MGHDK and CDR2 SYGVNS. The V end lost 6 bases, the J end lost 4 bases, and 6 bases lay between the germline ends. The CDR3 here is CASRTGETQYF. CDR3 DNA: TGTGCCAGCAGGACAGGAGAGACCCAGTACTTC.

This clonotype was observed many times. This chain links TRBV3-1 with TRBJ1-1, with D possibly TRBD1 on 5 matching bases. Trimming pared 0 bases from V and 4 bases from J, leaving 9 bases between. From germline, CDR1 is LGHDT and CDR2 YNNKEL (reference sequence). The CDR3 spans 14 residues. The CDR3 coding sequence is TGTGCCAGCAGCCAAGATGTGGGGGGCACTGAAGCTTTCTTT. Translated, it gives CASSQDVGGTEAFF.

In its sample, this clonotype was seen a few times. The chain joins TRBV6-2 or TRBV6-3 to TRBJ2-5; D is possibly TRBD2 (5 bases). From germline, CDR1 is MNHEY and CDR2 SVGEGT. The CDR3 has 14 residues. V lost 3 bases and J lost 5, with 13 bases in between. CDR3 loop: CASSYRPRGETQYF. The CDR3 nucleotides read TGTGCCAGCAGTTATAGGCCAAGAGGGGAGACCCAGTACTTC.

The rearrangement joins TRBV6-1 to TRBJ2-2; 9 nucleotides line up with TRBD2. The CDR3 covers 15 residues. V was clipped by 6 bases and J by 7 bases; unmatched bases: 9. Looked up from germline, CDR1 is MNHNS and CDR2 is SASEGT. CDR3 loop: CASRRLADGYGELFF. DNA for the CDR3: TGTGCCAGCAGGAGACTAGCGGACGGGTACGGGGAGCTGTTTTTT.

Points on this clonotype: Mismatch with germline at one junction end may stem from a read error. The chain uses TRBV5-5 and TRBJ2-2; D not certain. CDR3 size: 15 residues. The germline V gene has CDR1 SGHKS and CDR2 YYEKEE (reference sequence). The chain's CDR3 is CASSLAGFGTGELFF. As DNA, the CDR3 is TGTGCCAGCAGTTTGGCCGGCTTCGGCACCGGGGAGCTGTTTTTT.

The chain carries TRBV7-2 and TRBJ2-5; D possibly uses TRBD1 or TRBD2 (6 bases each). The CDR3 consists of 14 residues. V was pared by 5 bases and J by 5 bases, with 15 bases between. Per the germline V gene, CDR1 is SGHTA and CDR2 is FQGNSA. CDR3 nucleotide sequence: TGTGCCAGCAGCCCTCGGACTACAGGGGAGACCCAGTACTTC. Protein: CASSPRTTGETQYF.

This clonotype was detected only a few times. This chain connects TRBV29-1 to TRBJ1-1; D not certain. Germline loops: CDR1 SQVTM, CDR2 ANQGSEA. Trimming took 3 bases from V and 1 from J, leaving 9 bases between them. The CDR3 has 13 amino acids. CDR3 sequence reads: CSVDSESNTEAFF. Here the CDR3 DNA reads TGCAGCGTTGATTCTGAGTCGAACACTGAAGCTTTCTTT.

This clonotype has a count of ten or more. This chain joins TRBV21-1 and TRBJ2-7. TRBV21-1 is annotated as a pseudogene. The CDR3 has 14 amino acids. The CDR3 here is CASSKDRVTYEQYF. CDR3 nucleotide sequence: TGTGCCAGCAGCAAAGATAGGGTCACCTACGAGCAGTACTTC.

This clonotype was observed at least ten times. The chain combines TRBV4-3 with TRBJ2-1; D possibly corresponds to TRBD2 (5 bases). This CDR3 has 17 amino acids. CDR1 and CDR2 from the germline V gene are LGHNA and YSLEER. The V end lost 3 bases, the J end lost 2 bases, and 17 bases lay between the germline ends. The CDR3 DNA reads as TGCGCCAGCAGCCAGGGCCTCGACTACTTTGCCTACAATGAGCAGTTCTTC. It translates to CASSQGLDYFAYNEQFF.

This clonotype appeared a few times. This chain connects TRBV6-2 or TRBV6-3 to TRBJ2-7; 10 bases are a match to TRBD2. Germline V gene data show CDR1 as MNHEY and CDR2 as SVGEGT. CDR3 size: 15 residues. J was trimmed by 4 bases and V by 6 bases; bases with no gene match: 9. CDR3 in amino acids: CASRVLAGTLYEQYF. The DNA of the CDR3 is TGTGCCAGCAGAGTACTAGCGGGGACCTTATACGAGCAGTACTTC.

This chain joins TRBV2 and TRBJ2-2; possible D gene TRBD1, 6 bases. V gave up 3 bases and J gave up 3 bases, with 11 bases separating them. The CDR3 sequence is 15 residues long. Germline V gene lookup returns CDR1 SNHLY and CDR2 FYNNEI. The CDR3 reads CASSEADRDTGELFF. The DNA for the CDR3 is TGTGCCAGCAGTGAGGCGGACAGAGACACCGGGGAGCTGTTTTTT.

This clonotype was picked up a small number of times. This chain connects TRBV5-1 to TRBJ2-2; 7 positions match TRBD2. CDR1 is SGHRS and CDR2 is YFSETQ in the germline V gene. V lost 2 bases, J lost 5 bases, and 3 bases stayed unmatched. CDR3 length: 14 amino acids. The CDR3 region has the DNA TGCGCCAGCAGCTTAGGTAGCGGGACCGGGGAGCTGTTTTTT. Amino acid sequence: CASSLGSGTGELFF. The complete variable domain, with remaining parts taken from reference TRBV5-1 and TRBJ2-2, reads KAGVTQTPRYLIKTRGQQVTLSCSPISGHRSVSWYQQTPGQGLQFLFEYFSETQRNKGNFPGRFSGRQFSNSRSEMNVSTLELGDSALYLCASSLGSGTGELFFGEGSRLTVL.

The CDR3 protein is CSILGLAGGGPDTQYF. DNA for the CDR3: TGCAGCATCCTGGGACTAGCGGGTGGGGGCCCAGATACGCAGTATTTT. V gene TRBV29-1 combines with J gene TRBJ2-3; 12 nucleotides align to TRBD2. This CDR3 is 16 amino acids long. The germline V gene encodes CDR1 SQVTM and CDR2 ANQGSEA. J gave up 4 bases and V 8 bases, and 13 bases lay outside the gene matches.

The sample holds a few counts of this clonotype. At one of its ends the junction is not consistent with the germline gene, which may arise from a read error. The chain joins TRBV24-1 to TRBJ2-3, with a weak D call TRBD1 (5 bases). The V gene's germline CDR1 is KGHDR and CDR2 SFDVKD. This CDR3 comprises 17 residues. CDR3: CATSGLGRNPGTDTQYF. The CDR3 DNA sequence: TGTGCCACCAGTGGTTTGGGGCGCAACCCAGGCACAGATACGCAGTATTTT.

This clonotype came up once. CDR3 in DNA: TGCAGTGCCCCGGGCCCGGGTACGCAGTATTTT. Its protein is CSAPGPGTQYF. The genes are TRBV20-1 and TRBJ2-3; D call uncertain. The V and J ends lost 6 bases and 8 bases respectively, with 12 bases between them. Germline lookup yields CDR1 DFQATT and CDR2 SNEGSKA (reference sequence). There are 11 residues in the CDR3.

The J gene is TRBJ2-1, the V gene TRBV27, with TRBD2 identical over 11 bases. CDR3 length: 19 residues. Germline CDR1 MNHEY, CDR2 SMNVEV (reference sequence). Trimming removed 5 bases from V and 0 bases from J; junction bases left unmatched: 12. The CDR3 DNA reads TGTGCCAGCAGTCCAAGGACTAGCGGGTACCAAAACTCCTACAATGAGCAGTTCTTC. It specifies CASSPRTSGYQNSYNEQFF.

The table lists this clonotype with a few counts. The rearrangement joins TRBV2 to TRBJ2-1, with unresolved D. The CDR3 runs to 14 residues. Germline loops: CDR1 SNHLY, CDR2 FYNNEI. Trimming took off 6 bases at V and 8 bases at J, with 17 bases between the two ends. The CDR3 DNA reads TGTGCCAGCAGCCCGGAAGGGTGGGTCGATGAGCAGTTCTTC. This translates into CASSPEGWVDEQFF.

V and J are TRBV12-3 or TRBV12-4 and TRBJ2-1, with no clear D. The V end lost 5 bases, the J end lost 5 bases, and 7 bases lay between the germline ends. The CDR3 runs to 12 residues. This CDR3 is CASSTLNNEQFF. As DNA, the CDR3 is TGTGCCAGCAGTACACTCAACAATGAGCAGTTCTTC.